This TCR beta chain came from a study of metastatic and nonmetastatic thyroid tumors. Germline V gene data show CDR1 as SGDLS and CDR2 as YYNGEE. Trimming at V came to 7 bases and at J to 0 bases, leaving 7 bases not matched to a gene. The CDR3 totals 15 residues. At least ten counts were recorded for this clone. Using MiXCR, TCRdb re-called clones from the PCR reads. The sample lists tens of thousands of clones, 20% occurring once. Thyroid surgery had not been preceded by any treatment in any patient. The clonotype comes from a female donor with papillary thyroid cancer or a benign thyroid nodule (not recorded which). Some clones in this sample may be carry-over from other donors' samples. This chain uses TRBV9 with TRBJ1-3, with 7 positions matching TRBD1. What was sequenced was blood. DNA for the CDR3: TGTGCCAGCGGGCCCCGGGACAGCTCTGGAAACACCATATATTTT. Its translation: CASGPRDSSGNTIYF.